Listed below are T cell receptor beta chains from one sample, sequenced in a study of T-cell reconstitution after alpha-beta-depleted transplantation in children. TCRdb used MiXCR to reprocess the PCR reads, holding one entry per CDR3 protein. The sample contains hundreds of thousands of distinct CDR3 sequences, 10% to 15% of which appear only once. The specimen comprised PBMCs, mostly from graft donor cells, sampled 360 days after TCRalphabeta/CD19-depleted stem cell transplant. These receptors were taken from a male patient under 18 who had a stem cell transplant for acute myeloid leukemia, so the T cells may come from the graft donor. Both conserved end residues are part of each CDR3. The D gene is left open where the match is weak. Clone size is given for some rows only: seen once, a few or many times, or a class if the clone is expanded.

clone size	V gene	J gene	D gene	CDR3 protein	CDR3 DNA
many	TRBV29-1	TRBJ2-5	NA	CSLGEATQYF	TGCAGCTTAGGGGAGGCGACCCAGTACTTC
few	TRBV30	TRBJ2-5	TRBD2	CAWRLLAGPSQYF	TGTGCCTGGAGACTACTAGCGGGTCCGTCCCAGTACTTC
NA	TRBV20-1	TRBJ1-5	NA	CSATDRLSNQPQHF	TGCAGTGCTACAGACAGACTTAGCAATCAGCCCCAGCATTTT
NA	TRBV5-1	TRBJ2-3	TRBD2	CASSLASGEHTDTQYF	TGCGCCAGCAGCTTGGCCAGCGGGGAGCACACAGATACGCAGTATTTT
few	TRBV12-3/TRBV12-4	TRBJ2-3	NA	CASSSGVFSTDTQYF	TGTGCCAGCAGCTCGGGGGTGTTTAGCACAGATACGCAGTATTTT
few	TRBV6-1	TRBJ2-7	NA	CASSRRAGRSSYEQYF	NA
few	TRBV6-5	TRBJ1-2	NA	CASSYSAAGNYGYTF	TGTGCCAGCAGTTACTCGGCTGCGGGGAACTATGGCTACACCTTC
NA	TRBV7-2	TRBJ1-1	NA	CASSLELGPGTEAFF	TGTGCCAGCAGCTTAGAGTTAGGGCCGGGCACTGAAGCTTTCTTT
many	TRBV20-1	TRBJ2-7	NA	CSAGDPNSGAYEQYF	TGCAGTGCTGGAGACCCAAACTCGGGCGCCTACGAGCAGTACTTC
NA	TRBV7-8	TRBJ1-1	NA	CASSRGRHKNTEAFF	TGTGCCAGCAGTCGTGGCAGACACAAGAACACTGAAGCTTTCTTT
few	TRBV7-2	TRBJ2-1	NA	CASSLSGDPYNEQFF	TGTGCCAGCAGCTTGTCGGGAGACCCCTACAATGAGCAGTTCTTC
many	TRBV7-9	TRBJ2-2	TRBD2	CASSRGTSGTNTGELFF	TGTGCCAGCAGCCGCGGGACTAGCGGGACGAACACCGGGGAGCTGTTTTTT
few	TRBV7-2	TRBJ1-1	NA	CASSLMYSVDGTEAFF	TGTGCCAGCAGCTTAATGTATAGTGTGGACGGCACTGAAGCTTTCTTT
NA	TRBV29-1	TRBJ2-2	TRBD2	CSAGTSGRRAGELFF	TGCAGCGCCGGGACTAGCGGGAGGCGTGCCGGGGAGCTGTTTTTT
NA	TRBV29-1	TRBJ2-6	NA	CSVEEFRDRNSYDSGANVLTF	TGCAGCGTTGAAGAGTTTAGGGACCGAAATTCATACGACTCTGGGGCCAACGTCCTGACTTTC
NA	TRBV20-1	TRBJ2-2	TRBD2	CSARQEWAGEVRTGELFF	TGCAGTGCTAGACAAGAGTGGGCGGGAGAAGTTAGGACCGGGGAGCTGTTTTTT
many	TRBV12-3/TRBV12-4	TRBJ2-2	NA	CASSPLRVDTGELFF	TGTGCCAGCAGCCCCCTCAGGGTGGACACCGGGGAGCTGTTTTTT
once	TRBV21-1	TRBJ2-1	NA	CAISKALAGEVGDEQFF	TGTGCCATCAGCAAAGCCCTAGCGGGAGAGGTTGGCGATGAGCAGTTCTTC
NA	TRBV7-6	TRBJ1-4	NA	CASSLVISGQLSPNEKLFF	TGTGCCAGCAGCTTAGTTATCTCGGGACAACTAAGCCCTAATGAAAAACTGTTTTTT
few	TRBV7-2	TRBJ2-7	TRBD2	CASSLFGTSIFYEQYF	TGTGCCAGCAGCTTATTCGGGACTAGCATTTTCTACGAGCAGTACTTC
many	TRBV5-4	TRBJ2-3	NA	CASSIRPDTQYF	TGTGCCAGCAGCATAAGGCCAGATACGCAGTATTTT
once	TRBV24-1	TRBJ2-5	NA	CATSGAGAQETQYF	TGTGCCACCAGTGGAGCAGGGGCCCAGGAGACCCAGTACTTC
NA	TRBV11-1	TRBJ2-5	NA	CASSWFSQDQETQYF	TGTGCCAGCAGCTGGTTCAGTCAGGACCAAGAGACCCAGTACTTC
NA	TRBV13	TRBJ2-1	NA	CASSWGQGSYNEQFF	TGTGCCAGCAGCTGGGGGCAAGGTTCCTACAATGAGCAGTTCTTC
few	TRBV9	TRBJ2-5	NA	CASSVEGVTGETQYF	TGTGCCAGCAGCGTAGAGGGGGTGACGGGGGAGACCCAGTACTTC
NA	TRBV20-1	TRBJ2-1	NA	CSGGFGDEQFF	TGCAGTGGCGGGTTTGGGGATGAGCAGTTCTTC
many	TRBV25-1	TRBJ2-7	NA	CASSEFPKEQYF	TGTGCCAGCAGTGAATTCCCTAAGGAGCAGTACTTC